This section outlines one TCR beta chain sequence together with its context. The data were produced by immunoSEQ multiplex PCR, yet TCRdb's version contains in-frame clones alone and is incomplete. The sample shows roughly 400,000 clones, approximately 93% of them seen only once. Participants' own reports of clinical history determined their cohort assignment. Germline V gene sequence: CDR1 SGHNT, CDR2 YYREEE (reference sequence). CDR3 size: 13 residues. Deletions cut 0 bases from V and 4 bases from J, with 5 bases between. The sample comes from a study of blood T cell repertoires in COVID-19. Turning to the study itself: Sites across the United States, Italy and Spain contributed samples from acute and convalescent COVID-19. In each case, the material was cDNA or gDNA derived from T cells, B-cell-depleted T cells, or PBMCs.

The receptor's source is a middle-aged woman who had been exposed to COVID-19. Sequencing was performed on PBMCs or T cells enriched from blood (not recorded which). J is TRBJ1-3 and V is TRBV5-4, with D maybe TRBD1 (5 bases). The CDR3 sequence: CASSLAGGNTIYF. The CDR3 DNA sequence: TGTGCCAGCAGCTTGGCAGGGGGAAACACCATATATTTT.